Listed below are T cell receptor beta chains from one sample, sequenced in a study of OX40 agonist ivuxolimab in advanced cancers. Clones were sequenced by immunoSEQ multiplex PCR, and TCRdb holds only the in-frame ones, with some missing. The top ten clones hold around 0.49% of a sample with about 79,000 clones, 84% of them seen once. Material: CD4+ or CD8+ T cells sorted from blood, obtained in a trial of the OX40 agonist ivuxolimab. The origin of the receptors is an adult with an advanced solid tumor such as melanoma, head and neck, liver or kidney cancer. Each CDR3 is given with its conserved first and last residue. The order of the fields is clone size, D gene, V gene, J gene, CDR3 protein, CDR3 DNA. The D gene is left open where the match is weak. Not all rows give a size; the values are once, few, many and, for expanded clones, a class.

size: .; D: .; V: TRBV7-9; J: TRBJ1-3; CDR3: CASTIRDGNTIYF; DNA: TGTGCCAGCACAATTCGGGACGGAAACACCATATATTTT
size: .; D: .; V: TRBV18; J: TRBJ2-5; CDR3: CASSPSIGPETQYF; DNA: TGTGCCAGCTCACCGAGTATTGGGCCGGAGACCCAGTACTTC
size: .; D: .; V: TRBV11-3; J: TRBJ2-2; CDR3: CASRRGENTGELFF; DNA: TGTGCCAGCAGGAGGGGAGAGAACACCGGGGAGCTGTTTTTT
size: .; D: .; V: TRBV10-3; J: TRBJ1-2; CDR3: CAISESGLVGYGYTF; DNA: TGTGCCATCAGTGAGTCGGGATTGGTAGGATATGGCTACACCTTC
size: few; D: .; V: TRBV5-6; J: TRBJ1-4; CDR3: CASSLQGPLNEKLFF; DNA: TGTGCCAGCAGTCTCCAGGGCCCGCTGAATGAAAAACTGTTTTTT
size: .; D: .; V: TRBV6-5; J: TRBJ2-7; CDR3: CASSFSGNEQYF; DNA: TGTGCCAGCAGTTTTTCAGGGAACGAGCAGTACTTC
size: .; D: .; V: TRBV28; J: TRBJ1-5; CDR3: CASSLPSNQPQHF; DNA: TGTGCCAGCAGTTTACCTAGCAATCAGCCCCAGCATTTT
size: .; D: TRBD2; V: TRBV2; J: TRBJ2-1; CDR3: CASSGEAGWNEQFF; DNA: TGTGCCAGCAGTGGAGAAGCGGGGTGGAATGAGCAGTTCTTC
size: .; D: .; V: TRBV19; J: TRBJ1-5; CDR3: CASSIRRTGWDYSNQPQHF; DNA: TGTGCCAGTAGTATCCGCCGTACAGGGTGGGATTATAGCAATCAGCCCCAGCATTTT
size: .; D: .; V: TRBV5-1; J: TRBJ2-1; CDR3: CASSLTTGSGQFF; DNA: TGCGCCAGCAGCTTGACCACAGGGTCGGGGCAGTTCTTC
size: .; D: .; V: TRBV30; J: TRBJ1-2; CDR3: CAWSLTGSPTLGGYTF; DNA: TGTGCCTGGAGTCTCACCGGGAGTCCCACACTTGGCGGCTACACCTTC
size: .; D: .; V: TRBV28; J: TRBJ1-1; CDR3: CASSLTMNTEAFF; DNA: TGTGCCAGCAGTCTCACGATGAACACTGAAGCTTTCTTT
size: .; D: TRBD1; V: TRBV27; J: TRBJ1-5; CDR3: CASSLRQGGQPQHF; DNA: TGTGCCAGCAGTTTGAGACAGGGTGGGCAGCCCCAGCATTTT
size: .; D: TRBD2; V: TRBV28; J: TRBJ2-7; CDR3: CASAGTSGVWEQYF; DNA: TGTGCCAGCGCGGGGACTAGCGGGGTATGGGAGCAGTACTTC
size: .; D: .; V: TRBV7-3; J: TRBJ1-1; CDR3: CASSLQENTEAFF; DNA: TGTGCCAGCAGCTTACAGGAGAACACTGAAGCTTTCTTT
size: once; D: .; V: TRBV6-7; J: TRBJ1-2; CDR3: CASSYSPEYGYTF; DNA: TGTGCCAGCAGTTACAGTCCAGAGTATGGCTACACCTTC
size: .; D: .; V: TRBV5-1; J: TRBJ2-6; CDR3: CASSLGGTGANVLTF; DNA: TGCGCCAGCAGCTTGGGAGGGACAGGGGCCAACGTCCTGACTTTC
size: .; D: .; V: TRBV4-1; J: TRBJ2-7; CDR3: CASSQESGDWGIYEQYF; DNA: TGCGCCAGCAGCCAAGAGTCCGGCGACTGGGGAATCTACGAGCAGTACTTC
size: .; D: TRBD1; V: TRBV5-4; J: TRBJ2-5; CDR3: CASSKTTGGQETQYF; DNA: TGTGCCAGCAGCAAGACGACAGGGGGCCAAGAGACCCAGTACTTC
size: .; D: TRBD1; V: TRBV7-8; J: TRBJ2-2; CDR3: CASSAGDRANTGELFF; DNA: TGTGCCAGCAGCGCCGGGGACAGGGCGAACACCGGGGAGCTGTTTTTT
size: .; D: .; V: TRBV4-3; J: TRBJ2-7; CDR3: CASSQDFRAYEQYF; DNA: TGCGCCAGCAGCCAAGACTTCAGGGCCTACGAGCAGTACTTC
size: once; D: TRBD1; V: TRBV18; J: TRBJ2-3; CDR3: CASSLGQGATDTQYF; DNA: TGTGCCAGCTCACTCGGACAGGGAGCCACAGATACGCAGTATTTT
size: .; D: TRBD2; V: TRBV2; J: TRBJ2-5; CDR3: CASSVLLAGGTLETQYF; DNA: TGTGCCAGCAGTGTTTTACTAGCGGGAGGGACGCTGGAGACCCAGTACTTC
size: .; D: TRBD2; V: TRBV30; J: TRBJ2-2; CDR3: CAWGVSRLAGVVAGELFF; DNA: TGTGCCTGGGGTGTATCACGGCTAGCGGGAGTGGTTGCCGGGGAGCTGTTTTTT
size: .; D: TRBD2; V: TRBV7-2; J: TRBJ2-1; CDR3: CASSVQYGTSGSPGEQFF; DNA: TGTGCCAGCAGCGTTCAATACGGGACTAGCGGGTCCCCCGGTGAGCAGTTCTTC
size: .; D: TRBD2; V: TRBV6-5; J: TRBJ2-7; CDR3: CASSYSGLAGSYEQYF; DNA: TGTGCCAGCAGTTACTCGGGACTAGCGGGTTCCTACGAGCAGTACTTC
size: .; D: TRBD2; V: TRBV5-5; J: TRBJ2-1; CDR3: CASSFAGAAYNEQFF; DNA: TGTGCCAGCAGCTTCGCGGGAGCGGCCTACAATGAGCAGTTCTTC
size: .; D: .; V: TRBV7-2; J: TRBJ1-4; CDR3: CASSSGTLQPEKLFF; DNA: TGTGCCAGCAGCTCTGGGACTTTACAACCTGAAAAACTGTTTTTT
size: once; D: TRBD1; V: TRBV28; J: TRBJ2-6; CDR3: CASSQGAAGANVLTF; DNA: TGTGCCAGCAGCCAGGGGGCGGCTGGGGCCAACGTCCTGACTTTC
size: .; D: TRBD1; V: TRBV4-3; J: TRBJ1-2; CDR3: CASSLIDRVGDYGYTF; DNA: TGCGCCAGCAGCCTGATCGACAGGGTGGGGGACTATGGCTACACCTTC
size: .; D: .; V: TRBV21-1; J: TRBJ1-4; CDR3: CASSKVVGTKNEKLFF; DNA: TGTGCCAGCAGCAAAGTCGTCGGGACGAAGAACGAAAAACTGTTTTTT
size: .; D: .; V: TRBV9; J: TRBJ2-6; CDR3: CASTPAGANVLTF; DNA: TGTGCCAGCACCCCGGCAGGGGCCAACGTCCTGACTTTC
size: .; D: .; V: TRBV5-1; J: TRBJ1-3; CDR3: CASSPPQGSGNTIYF; DNA: TGCGCCAGCAGCCCACCCCAGGGCTCTGGAAACACCATATATTTT
size: few; D: .; V: TRBV19; J: TRBJ1-1; CDR3: CASSKAYRIDTEAFF; DNA: TGTGCCAGTAGTAAAGCTTACAGGATCGACACTGAAGCTTTCTTT
size: few; D: TRBD1; V: TRBV30; J: TRBJ1-1; CDR3: CACSGQGGTEAFF; DNA: TGTGCCTGCTCGGGACAGGGCGGCACTGAAGCTTTCTTT
size: .; D: .; V: TRBV5-1; J: TRBJ2-1; CDR3: CASSPSNDYYNEQFF; DNA: TGCGCCAGCAGCCCCTCTAATGACTATTACAATGAGCAGTTCTTC
size: .; D: .; V: TRBV7-6; J: TRBJ2-7; CDR3: CASSLGSGGNYEQYF; DNA: TGTGCCAGCAGCTTAGGCTCCGGGGGCAACTACGAGCAGTACTTC
size: .; D: TRBD1; V: TRBV11-2; J: TRBJ1-2; CDR3: CASTQDRGNGYTF; DNA: TGTGCCAGCACCCAGGACAGGGGGAATGGCTACACCTTC
size: once; D: .; V: TRBV30; J: TRBJ1-5; CDR3: CAWRETGALGPQHF; DNA: TGTGCCTGGAGAGAGACCGGGGCCCTAGGACCCCAGCATTTT
size: .; D: TRBD1; V: TRBV4-1; J: TRBJ2-7; CDR3: CASSQGRTGAGEQYF; DNA: TGCGCCAGCAGCCAAGGGCGGACAGGGGCAGGCGAGCAGTACTTC
size: few; D: .; V: TRBV7-9; J: TRBJ1-3; CDR3: CASSFDGGSGNTIYF; DNA: TGTGCCAGCAGCTTTGACGGGGGTTCTGGAAACACCATATATTTT
size: .; D: TRBD2; V: TRBV5-6; J: TRBJ2-7; CDR3: CASSFWSSGSSYEQYF; DNA: TGTGCCAGCAGCTTTTGGTCTAGCGGGAGCTCCTACGAGCAGTACTTC
size: once; D: .; V: TRBV7-3; J: TRBJ2-3; CDR3: CASSSLRPDTQYF; DNA: TGTGCCAGCAGCTCCCTCCGTCCAGATACGCAGTATTTT
size: once; D: .; V: TRBV5-4; J: TRBJ2-6; CDR3: CASSISGRTGANVLTF; DNA: TGTGCCAGCAGCATATCGGGGCGGACTGGGGCCAACGTCCTGACTTTC
size: .; D: .; V: TRBV4-3; J: TRBJ2-5; CDR3: CASSSTGSKTQYF; DNA: TGCGCCAGCAGCAGCACAGGGTCCAAGACCCAGTACTTC
size: .; D: TRBD2; V: TRBV9; J: TRBJ2-5; CDR3: CASSVVDSGGIQETQYF; DNA: TGTGCCAGCAGCGTAGTGGATAGCGGGGGGATCCAAGAGACCCAGTACTTC
size: .; D: TRBD1; V: TRBV27; J: TRBJ1-2; CDR3: CASSSVHRTGSGSYGYTF; DNA: TGTGCCAGCTCCTCCGTCCATAGGACAGGGTCGGGGAGCTATGGCTACACCTTC
size: .; D: TRBD1; V: TRBV5-4; J: TRBJ2-6; CDR3: CASSRTGDGANVLTF; DNA: TGTGCCAGCAGCCGGACAGGGGATGGGGCCAACGTCCTGACTTTC
size: .; D: .; V: TRBV7-2; J: TRBJ1-4; CDR3: CASSLRAVGNEKLFF; DNA: TGTGCCAGCAGCTTAAGGGCGGTTGGAAATGAAAAACTGTTTTTT
size: .; D: TRBD1; V: TRBV28; J: TRBJ2-1; CDR3: CASSFPSGTGGMIF; DNA: TGTGCCAGCAGTTTTCCGTCCGGGACAGGGGGCATGATCTTC
size: once; D: .; V: TRBV5-1; J: TRBJ2-3; CDR3: CASSPPTDTQYF; DNA: TGCGCCAGCAGCCCGCCCACAGATACGCAGTATTTT
size: .; D: .; V: TRBV6-1; J: TRBJ1-1; CDR3: CASNDSGRGNTEAFF; DNA: TGTGCCAGCAATGATTCGGGGAGGGGGAACACTGAAGCTTTCTTT
size: once; D: TRBD1; V: TRBV4-3; J: TRBJ2-2; CDR3: CASSPQGAGELFF; DNA: TGCGCCAGCAGCCCACAGGGGGCCGGGGAGCTGTTTTTT
size: .; D: .; V: TRBV6-1; J: TRBJ1-2; CDR3: CASSAAGPYGYTF; DNA: TGTGCCAGCAGTGCTGCTGGTCCCTATGGCTACACCTTC
size: .; D: .; V: TRBV11-3; J: TRBJ2-1; CDR3: CASSLGAGASYNEQFF; DNA: TGTGCCAGCAGCTTGGGTGCGGGCGCCTCCTACAATGAGCAGTTCTTC
size: .; D: TRBD1; V: TRBV25-1; J: TRBJ1-4; CDR3: CASSDDRVGNEKLFF; DNA: TGTGCCAGCAGTGACGACAGGGTAGGGAATGAAAAACTGTTTTTT
size: .; D: .; V: TRBV5-5; J: TRBJ2-3; CDR3: CASSSRGTQYF; DNA: TGTGCCAGCAGCTCCAGAGGCACGCAGTATTTT
size: .; D: TRBD1; V: TRBV30; J: TRBJ2-5; CDR3: CAFGTGSETQYF; DNA: TGTGCCTTTGGGACAGGGTCAGAGACCCAGTACTTC
size: few; D: .; V: TRBV7-2; J: TRBJ1-5; CDR3: CASSADRWNQPQHF; DNA: TGTGCCAGCAGCGCCGACAGGTGGAATCAGCCCCAGCATTTT